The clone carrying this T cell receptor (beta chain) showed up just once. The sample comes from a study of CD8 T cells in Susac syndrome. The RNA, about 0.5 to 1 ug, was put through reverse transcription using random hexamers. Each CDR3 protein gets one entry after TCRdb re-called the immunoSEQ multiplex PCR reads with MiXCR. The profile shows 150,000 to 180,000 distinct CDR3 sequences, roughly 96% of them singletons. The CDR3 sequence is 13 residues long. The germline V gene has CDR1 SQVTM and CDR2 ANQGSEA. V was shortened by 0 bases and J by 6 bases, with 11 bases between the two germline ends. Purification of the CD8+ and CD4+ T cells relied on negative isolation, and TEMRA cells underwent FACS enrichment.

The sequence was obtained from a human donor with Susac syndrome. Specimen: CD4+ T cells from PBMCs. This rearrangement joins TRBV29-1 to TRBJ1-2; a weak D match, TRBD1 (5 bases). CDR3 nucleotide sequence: TGCAGCGTTGAAGAGGGGGGAATCCATGGCTACACCTTC. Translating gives CSVEEGGIHGYTF.